This T cell receptor beta chain was recorded in a study of identical twins. Unique molecular identifiers were in the cDNA, with template-switch universal primer binding. TCRdb called the 5' RACE reads again in MiXCR, with one record for every CDR3 protein. Counted here are fewer than 650,000 distinct CDR3 sequences, under 8.5% occurring once; the ten biggest clones make up roughly 1.5%. Regarding the study as a whole: Zero-insertion results could be subject to partial confounding by invariant MAIT and iNKT cells. Out-of-frame alpha sequences shared by twins showed excess low generation probability. High-abundance cord blood beta clonotypes had fewer insertions; memory repertoires showed none.

The CDR3 is 11 residues long. Germline V CDR1 and CDR2: SQVTM, ANQGSEA. Between the trimmed V and J ends, which lost 6 bases and 1 base, there was a span of 6 bases. Ten or more counts support this clonotype. Its antigen is not known. These data are also associated with another study on yellow fever vaccine responses in identical twins.

Material: PBMCs. The receptor was derived from a woman under 30 in good health. V gene TRBV29-1 combines with J gene TRBJ1-1; D is unresolved. The CDR3 loop reads CSVWWNTEAFF. CDR3 nucleotides: TGCAGCGTGTGGTGGAACACTGAAGCTTTCTTT.